A single sample gave rise to the 17 T cell receptor beta chains below, sequenced in a study of shared T cell receptors in the human thymus. Sequencing was performed with immunoSEQ multiplex PCR; in TCRdb, only in-frame clones are kept and a portion is missing. Seen here are about 540,000 clones, around 82% observed once, and the top ten hold about 0.013%. These same data were also listed under a study on human thymus T cells.

Source material: thymocytes. Source of these receptors: a boy under three years old with a congenital heart defect.

The V gene is TRBV4-1, the J gene TRBJ2-7; 9 nucleotides align to TRBD2. In germline, CDR1 is MGHRA, CDR2 YSYEKL. V shed 1 base, J shed 1 base, and the junction held 5 bases outside the gene matches. This CDR3 spans 16 amino acids. Here the CDR3 reads CASSQAGTSISYEQYF. In nucleotides, the CDR3 is TGCGCCAGCAGCCAAGCCGGGACTAGCATTTCCTACGAGCAGTACTTC.

This clone has a handful of counts. The chain employs TRBV10-3 and TRBJ2-7; 9 nucleotides agree with TRBD1. Per germline, CDR1 ENHRY and CDR2 SYGVKD. The V segment lost 8 bases and the J segment 2 bases; nucleotides outside the gene matches: 13. This CDR3 region has 16 residues. The CDR3 DNA reads TGTGCCATCCGCTCCCCCCCCGGGACAGGGCCCTACGAGCAGTACTTC. Its protein product is CAIRSPPGTGPYEQYF.

J is TRBJ2-2 and V is TRBV7-6; D is perhaps TRBD2 (7 bases). Germline loops: CDR1 SGHVS, CDR2 FNYEAQ. CDR3 length: 16 residues. The germline V and J ends were trimmed by 0 bases and 8 bases, with 16 bases remaining between them. CDR3 sequence (DNA): TGTGCCAGCAGCTTAGCGCCGGGGGGCCCGCTTGGGGAGCTGTTTTTT. This sequence encodes CASSLAPGGPLGELFF.

The J gene is TRBJ2-7, the V gene TRBV15; possibly TRBD2 for D (6 bases). V was trimmed by 11 bases and J by 10 bases, leaving 24 bases between them. This CDR3 has 13 residues. Germline CDR1 is LNHNV and CDR2 is YYDKDF (reference sequence). As DNA, the CDR3 is TGTGCCTCGTCGAGCAGGGAGGCCCCTGAACAGTACTTC. It specifies CASSSREAPEQYF.

The V and J genes are TRBV5-6 and TRBJ1-1; unclear D gene. Trimming removed 1 base from V and 0 bases from J, with 7 bases in between. This CDR3 is 14 amino acids long. Germline V gene sequence: CDR1 SGHDT, CDR2 YYEEEE. In nucleotides, the CDR3 is TGTGCCAGCAGCTTGCTCCACATGAACACTGAAGCTTTCTTT. Translation: CASSLLHMNTEAFF.

A few counts support this clone. The chain combines TRBV7-6 with TRBJ1-3; D is possibly TRBD1 (6 bases). Germline V gene data show CDR1 as SGHVS and CDR2 as FNYEAQ. V lost 5 bases and J 1 base, leaving 18 bases between the germline ends. The CDR3 runs to 17 residues. The CDR3 is CASSRTGSPGSGNTIYF. As DNA, the CDR3 is TGTGCCAGCAGCCGTACAGGGTCCCCGGGTTCTGGAAACACCATATATTTT.

The CDR3 is CAWSVSGREPQETQYF. As DNA, the CDR3 is TGTGCCTGGAGTGTCTCTGGCCGGGAACCCCAAGAGACCCAGTACTTC. The J gene is TRBJ2-5, the V gene TRBV30; D perhaps matches TRBD2 (5 bases). Looked up from germline, CDR1 is GTSNPN and CDR2 is SVGIG (reference sequence). The CDR3 sequence is 16 residues long. V dropped 0 bases and J dropped 1 base, with 15 bases sitting between them.

Written as DNA, the CDR3 is TGCGCCAGCAGTTACGGTCCGGACAGGAGCTACACCTTC. Its translation: CASSYGPDRSYTF. This sequence joins TRBV5-1 and TRBJ1-2; 7 bases match TRBD1. The CDR3 consists of 13 residues. The J segment lost 9 bases and the V segment lost 5 bases, leaving 10 bases of the junction unmatched. The germline V gene encodes CDR1 SGHRS and CDR2 YFSETQ.

The chain is built from TRBV11-2 and TRBJ2-1; 8 positions match TRBD1. The V segment lost 0 bases and the J segment 5 bases; nucleotides outside the gene matches: 12. The CDR3 has 18 amino acids. Germline V gene sequence: CDR1 SGHAT, CDR2 FQNNGV. CDR3 region: CASSLEGTEDRANNEQFF. DNA of the CDR3: TGTGCCAGCAGCTTAGAGGGGACGGAGGACAGGGCAAACAATGAGCAGTTCTTC.

The chain combines TRBV9 with TRBJ2-7; TRBD2 might be the D (6 bases). Germline V gene data show CDR1 as SGDLS and CDR2 as YYNGEE. V was shortened by 3 bases and J by 3 bases, with 10 bases between the two germline ends. This CDR3 contains 13 residues. The CDR3 nucleotides read TGTGCCAGCAGCGGAGGAGGGAACTACGAGCAGTACTTC. This sequence encodes CASSGGGNYEQYF.

The chain recombines TRBV27 with TRBJ1-4; no clear D gene. There are 14 residues in the CDR3. V was cut by 3 bases and J by 5 bases, with 10 bases left in between. The V gene's germline CDR1 is MNHEY and CDR2 SMNVEV (reference sequence). In DNA, the CDR3 is TGTGCCAGCAGTTTGAGGCAGAGGAATGAAAAACTGTTTTTT. It is translated as CASSLRQRNEKLFF.

The rearrangement uses TRBV5-4 and TRBJ1-1; 9 bases align to TRBD1. The CDR3 is 16 amino acids. J lost 4 bases, V lost 5 bases, and 12 bases had no gene match. Looked up from germline, CDR1 is SGHNT and CDR2 is YYREEE (reference sequence). CDR3 in DNA: TGTGCCAGCAGTCGTGGACAGGGGTCTTTGGGCACTGAAGCTTTCTTT. Its translation: CASSRGQGSLGTEAFF.

This rearrangement joins TRBV5-4 to TRBJ1-4, with TRBD1 matching 11 bases. The V segment lost 4 bases and the J segment 4 bases; nucleotides outside the gene matches: 18. CDR1 is SGHNT and CDR2 is YYREEE in the germline V gene (reference sequence). The CDR3 is made up of 20 amino acids. CDR3 coding DNA: TGTGCCAGCAGCCTTCAGAATCCCCCGGGACAGGGGGAAAATAATGAAAAACTGTTTTTT. Protein product: CASSLQNPPGQGENNEKLFF.

This clone was seen more than once but under ten times. V gene TRBV7-9 combines with J gene TRBJ2-4, with TRBD1 identical over 7 bases. This CDR3 has 15 residues. J lost 4 bases, V lost 5 bases, and 8 bases had no gene match. Germline V gene data show CDR1 as SEHNR and CDR2 as FQNEAQ (reference sequence). CDR3 bases: TGTGCCAGCAGCGAACAGGGGAGCGCAAAAAACATTCAGTACTTC. Translating it yields CASSEQGSAKNIQYF.

The chain combines TRBV2 with TRBJ2-3; TRBD2 aligns across 13 bases. This CDR3 contains 17 residues. Germline CDR1 and CDR2: SNHLY and FYNNEI. V dropped 8 bases and J dropped 1; count of bases not matched to a gene: 9. CDR3 coding DNA: TGTGCCAGCCTCGGACTAGCGGGAGTGGGGGGCACAGATACGCAGTATTTT. As protein: CASLGLAGVGGTDTQYF.

This chain joins TRBV7-2 and TRBJ2-7; D perhaps matches TRBD1 (5 bases). This CDR3 region has 13 residues. CDR1 SGHTA and CDR2 FQGNSA come from the germline V gene. V dropped 4 bases and J dropped 5 bases, with 12 bases sitting between them. The CDR3 reads CASSSRVGHEQYF. In DNA form, the CDR3 reads TGTGCCAGCAGCTCCAGGGTCGGCCACGAGCAGTACTTC.

This clone was recorded a few times. The chain links TRBV5-1 to TRBJ1-5; TRBD1 aligns across 10 bases. The CDR3 sequence is 15 residues long. V was pared by 4 bases and J by 4 bases, with 5 bases of the junction left unmatched. CDR1 SGHRS and CDR2 YFSETQ come from the germline V gene. CDR3 DNA: TGCGCCAGCAGCCTCGGGACAGGGGCAAATCAGCCCCAGCATTTT. This sequence encodes CASSLGTGANQPQHF.